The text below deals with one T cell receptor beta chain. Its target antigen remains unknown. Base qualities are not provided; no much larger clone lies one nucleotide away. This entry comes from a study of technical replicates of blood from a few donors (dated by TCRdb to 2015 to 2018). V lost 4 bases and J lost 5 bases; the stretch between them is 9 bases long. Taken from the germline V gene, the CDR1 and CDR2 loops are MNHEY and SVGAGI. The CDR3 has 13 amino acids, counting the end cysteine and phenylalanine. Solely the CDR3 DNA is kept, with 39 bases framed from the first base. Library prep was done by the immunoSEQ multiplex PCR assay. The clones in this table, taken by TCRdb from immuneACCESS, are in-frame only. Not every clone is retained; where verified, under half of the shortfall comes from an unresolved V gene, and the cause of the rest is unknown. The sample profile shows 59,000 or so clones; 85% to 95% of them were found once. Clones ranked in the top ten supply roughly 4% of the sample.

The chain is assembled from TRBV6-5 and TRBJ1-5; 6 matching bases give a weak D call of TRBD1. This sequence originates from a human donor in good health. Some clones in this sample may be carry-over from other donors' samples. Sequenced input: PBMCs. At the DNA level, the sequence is TGTGCCAGCAGTTCGTCAGGGGATCAGCCCCAGCATTTT. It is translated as CASSSSGDQPQHF.